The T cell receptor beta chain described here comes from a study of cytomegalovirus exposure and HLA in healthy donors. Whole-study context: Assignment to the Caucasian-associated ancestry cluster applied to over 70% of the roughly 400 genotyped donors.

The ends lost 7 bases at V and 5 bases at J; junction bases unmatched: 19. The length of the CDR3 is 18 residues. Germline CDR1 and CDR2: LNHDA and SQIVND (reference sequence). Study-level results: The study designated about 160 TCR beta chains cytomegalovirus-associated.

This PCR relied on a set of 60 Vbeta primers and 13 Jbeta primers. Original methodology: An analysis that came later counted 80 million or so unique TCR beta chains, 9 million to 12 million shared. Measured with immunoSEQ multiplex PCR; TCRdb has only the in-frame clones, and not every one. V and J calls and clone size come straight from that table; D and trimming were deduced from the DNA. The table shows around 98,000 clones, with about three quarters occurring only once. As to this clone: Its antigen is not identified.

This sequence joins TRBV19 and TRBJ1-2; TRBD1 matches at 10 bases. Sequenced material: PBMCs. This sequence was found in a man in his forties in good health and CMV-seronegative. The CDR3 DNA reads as TGTGCCAGTACCCCAATCCGGGACAGGGGACTTTATCCATATGGCTACACCTTC. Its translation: CASTPIRDRGLYPYGYTF.